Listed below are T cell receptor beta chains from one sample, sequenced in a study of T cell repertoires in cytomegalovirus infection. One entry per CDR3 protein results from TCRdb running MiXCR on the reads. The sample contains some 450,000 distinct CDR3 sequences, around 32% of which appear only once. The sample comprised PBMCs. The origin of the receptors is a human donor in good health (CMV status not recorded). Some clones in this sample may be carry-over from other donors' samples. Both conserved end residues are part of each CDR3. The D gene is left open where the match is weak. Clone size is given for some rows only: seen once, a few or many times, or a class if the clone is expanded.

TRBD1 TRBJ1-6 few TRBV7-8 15 TGTGCCAGCAGCTTAGCCGGGACAGGGATGGATCCCCTCCACTTT CASSLAGTGMDPLHF
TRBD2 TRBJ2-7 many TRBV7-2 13 TGTGCCAGCAGCTTCTCTAGCGGCTACGAGCAGTACTTC CASSFSSGYEQYF
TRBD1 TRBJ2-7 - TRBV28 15 TGTGCCAGCGGTGCTTTGGGACAGGGGACCTACGAGCAGTACTTC CASGALGQGTYEQYF
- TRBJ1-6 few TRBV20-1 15 TGCAGTGCTAGAGATCTTGAGAGCCTCAATTCACCCCTCCACTTT CSARDLESLNSPLHF
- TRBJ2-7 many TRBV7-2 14 TGTGCCAGCAGCTTTTACAAGGGGGGCTACGAGCAGTACTTC CASSFYKGGYEQYF
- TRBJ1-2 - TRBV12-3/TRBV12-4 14 TGTGCCAGCAGTTCCTCGTCGCCCGGCTATGGCTACACCTTC CASSSSSPGYGYTF
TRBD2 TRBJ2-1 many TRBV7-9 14 TGTGCCAGCAGCCCGGGACTAGCGCTTAATGAGCAGTTCTTC CASSPGLALNEQFF
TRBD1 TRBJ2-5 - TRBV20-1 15 TGCAGTGCTAGTTCAGCCCCGGGACAGAAAGAGACCCAGTACTTC CSASSAPGQKETQYF
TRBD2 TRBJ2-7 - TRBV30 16 TGTGCCTGGAGTGCTCCTCGGGAGGGGATTACCTACGAGCAGTACTTC CAWSAPREGITYEQYF
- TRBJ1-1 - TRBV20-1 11 TGCAGTGCTCGGGCCTCCCCGTCAGCTTTCTTT CSARASPSAFF
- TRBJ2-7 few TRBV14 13 TGTGCCAGCAGCCAAGGGATAGTCTACGAGCAGTACTTC CASSQGIVYEQYF
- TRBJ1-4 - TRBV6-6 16 TGTGCCAGCAGTTACTGGGCGGGAGCAACTAATGAAAAACTGTTTTTT CASSYWAGATNEKLFF
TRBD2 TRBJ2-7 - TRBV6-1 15 TGTGCCAGTAAATTACGGGGGGGCCCATCCTACGAGCAGTACTTC CASKLRGGPSYEQYF
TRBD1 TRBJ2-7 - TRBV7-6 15 TGTGCCAGCAGCTTAGTGCCAGGGGGTGACTACGAGCAGTACTTC CASSLVPGGDYEQYF
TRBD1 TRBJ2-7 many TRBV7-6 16 TGTGCCAGCAGCTTCGCCGGGACAGGGGGCACCTACGAGCAGTACTTC CASSFAGTGGTYEQYF
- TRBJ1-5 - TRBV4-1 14 TGCGCCAGCAGACAAGATTTGAGAGGTCAGCCCCAGCATTTT CASRQDLRGQPQHF
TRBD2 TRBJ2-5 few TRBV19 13 TGTGCCACTGGACTAGCGGGGGTAGAGACCCAGTACTTC CATGLAGVETQYF
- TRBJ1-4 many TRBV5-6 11 TGTGCCAGCAGCATCAGTGAAAAACTGTTTTTT CASSISEKLFF
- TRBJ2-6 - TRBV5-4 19 TGTGCCAGCAGCTCAAAAGGACACTCCCCGGGCGCTGGGGCCAACGTCCTGACTTTC CASSSKGHSPGAGANVLTF
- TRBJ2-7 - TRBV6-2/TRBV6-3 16 TGTGCCAGCAGTTACCCCAAGCAGGGTTGGTCCTACGAGCAGTACTTC CASSYPKQGWSYEQYF
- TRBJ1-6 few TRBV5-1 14 TGCGCCAGCAGGGAACAGAGTCGAAATTCACCCCTCCACTTT CASREQSRNSPLHF
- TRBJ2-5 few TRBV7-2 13 TGTGCCAGCAGCCAGGCGAACCAAGAGACCCAGTACTTC CASSQANQETQYF
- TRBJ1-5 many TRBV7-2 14 TGTGCCAGCAGCTTAGGGGGGGGGCCGCAGCCCCAGCATTTT CASSLGGGPQPQHF
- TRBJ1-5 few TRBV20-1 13 TGCAGTGCTAGCCCAGGGCTCAATCAGCCCCAGCATTTT CSASPGLNQPQHF